This T cell receptor (beta chain) stems from a study of T cells in Graves' hyperthyroidism and ophthalmopathy. Study-wide results and caveats: Separation of ophthalmopathy from stable hyperthyroidism was achieved by a 13 V-J model. Among clonotypes expanded in thyroid above 0.001, most were also found in blood.

TCR beta CDR3 region amplification was performed from RNA transcripts. A set of HTBI primers served as the primers for a first-round RT-PCR of the TCR CDR3. One entry per CDR3 protein, called by TCRdb with MiXCR from the multiplex PCR reads. Among 350,000 or so distinct CDR3 sequences listed, approximately 18% were seen once. This clonotype showed up many times. What it recognizes is unknown. PBMCs were sourced from less than 12 ml fresh peripheral blood. Germline CDR1 reads SGHRS; CDR2 reads YFSETQ. The CDR3 contains 14 residues. After removal of 5 bases from V and 5 bases from J, the junction contained 8 bases not matched to a gene.

This chain connects TRBV5-1 to TRBJ2-3; 7 positions match TRBD1. Sequenced sample: blood. The sequence derives from a woman between 35 and 50 years old with Graves' ophthalmopathy. This chain's CDR3 is CASSRTGGRDTQYF. As DNA, the CDR3 is TGCGCCAGCAGTCGGACAGGAGGAAGAGATACGCAGTATTTT.